Below, one TCR beta chain is given with its context. The antigen remains undetermined. V lost 3 bases and J lost 0, with 17 bases in between. Germline-derived CDR1 and CDR2 are SGHDN and FVKESK. This CDR3 comprises 17 residues. Based on CD45RO/CCR7/CD25/CD127/CD95/CD27, CD4+ regulatory, stem cell-like memory, naive and central memory cells were sorted. Isolated RNA was reverse transcribed in full, so expressed TCRB transcripts were sequenced. Sequenced by immunoSEQ multiplex PCR; TCRdb stores in-frame clones only, minus some. Counted here are more than 30,000 clones, roughly two thirds occurring once; the ten biggest clones make up around 2%. This specimen comes from a study of beta chain features in type 1 diabetes. Study as a whole: Cell yields, gender and age were comparable in patients and healthy donors. All samples combined gave 107,917,701 sorted cells for examination.

Findings and limits, study-wide: People with Type 1 diabetes carried modestly yet significantly shorter TCRB CDR3s in all four CD4+ subsets.

The source of this sequence is a woman aged 25 to 39 in good health. V usage is TRBV14 and J usage is TRBJ1-1, with D unresolved. Sequenced input: Tregs from blood. The CDR3, as DNA: TGTGCCAGCAGCCAGCTTAAGTACCAGGTTTTGAACACTGAAGCTTTCTTT. Its translation: CASSQLKYQVLNTEAFF.